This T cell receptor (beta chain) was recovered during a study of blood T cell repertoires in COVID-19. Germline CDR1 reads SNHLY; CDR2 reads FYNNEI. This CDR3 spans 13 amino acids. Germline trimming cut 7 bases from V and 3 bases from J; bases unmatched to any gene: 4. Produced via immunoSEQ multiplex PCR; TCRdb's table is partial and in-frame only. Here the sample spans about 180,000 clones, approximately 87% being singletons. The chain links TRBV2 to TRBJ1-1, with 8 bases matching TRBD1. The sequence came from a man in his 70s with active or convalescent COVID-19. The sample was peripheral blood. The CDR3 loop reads CASKDRADTEAFF. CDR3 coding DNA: TGTGCCAGCAAGGACAGGGCTGACACTGAAGCTTTCTTT.